The entry that follows covers one T cell receptor (beta chain) sequence. The sample originates from a study of blood T cell repertoires in COVID-19. There are 13 residues in the CDR3. In germline, CDR1 is SGHDN, CDR2 FVKESK. The junction had 1 base not matched to a gene; V was cut back by 5 bases and J by 3 bases. Sequencing was performed with immunoSEQ multiplex PCR; in TCRdb, only in-frame clones are kept and a portion is missing. The sample consists of about 310,000 clones, around 87% of them appearing once. The chain has TRBV14 and TRBJ2-4, with 7 bases aligning to TRBD1. The sequence was collected from a woman in her fifties or sixties who had recovered from COVID-19. Sequencing used peripheral blood. CDR3 loop: CASSRDSKNIQYF. CDR3 DNA: TGTGCCAGCAGCAGGGACAGCAAAAACATTCAGTACTTC.